A selection of T cell receptor beta chains follows, all from one sample in a study of metastatic and nonmetastatic thyroid tumors. TCRdb re-called the PCR reads via MiXCR. Counted here are some 35,000 clones, around 30% occurring once; the ten biggest clones make up 11%. Sequencing was carried out using blood. The receptors stem from a male donor with papillary thyroid cancer or a benign thyroid nodule (not recorded which). Some clones in this sample may be carry-over from other donors' samples. CDR3s include the opening cysteine and the closing phenylalanine or tryptophan. The D gene is left open where the match is weak. Expanded clones get a size class; other rows say once, few or many, or leave the size out.

>TRBJ2-7|medium-sized|NA|TRBV9
TGTGCCAGCAGCGTAGGAGGGAGTTTACTCGAGCAGTACTTC
CASSVGGSLLEQYF
>TRBJ1-5|few|TRBD1|TRBV30
TGTGTCTGGAGTGTACAGGGGAATCAGTCCCAGCATTTT
CVWSVQGNQSQHF
>TRBJ1-5|NA|NA|TRBV10-2
TGCGCCACAAGGGACATTTATAGCAATCAGCCCCAGCATTTT
CATRDIYSNQPQHF
>TRBJ1-2|NA|NA|TRBV4-2
TGTGCCAGTAGGACACCAGCTAACTATGGCTACACCTTC
CASRTPANYGYTF
>TRBJ2-1|few|TRBD2|TRBV6-2/TRBV6-3
TGTGCCAGCAGGCCAACTAGCGGGATCTACAATGAGCAGTTCTTC
CASRPTSGIYNEQFF
>TRBJ1-4|once|NA|TRBV20-1
TGCAGTGCTAGAGATGTTCATCATAGTGAAAAACTGTTTTTT
CSARDVHHSEKLFF
>TRBJ1-2|few|NA|TRBV6-2/TRBV6-3
TGTGCCAGCAGGGATTCTGGACACGACTATGGCTACACCTTC
CASRDSGHDYGYTF
>TRBJ2-5|many|NA|TRBV4-2
TGTGCCAGCAGCACCTCCCCCGGGACACAGTACCAAGAGACCCAGTACTTC
CASSTSPGTQYQETQYF
>TRBJ2-7|few|TRBD1|TRBV28
TGTGCCAGCAGCCGACAGGGGGGCGAGCAGTACTTC
CASSRQGGEQYF
>TRBJ1-4|few|NA|TRBV25-1
TGTGCCAGCAGTGAGGCGGCCGAGTCCCTAGGAGAAAAACTGTTTTTT
CASSEAAESLGEKLFF
>TRBJ2-1|few|NA|TRBV7-2
TGTGCCAGCAGCTTAGAGAATGAGCAGTTCTTC
CASSLENEQFF
>TRBJ2-7|few|NA|TRBV6-1
TGTGTCAGCAGTTCACACCTCTCAGGGATCTACGAGCAGTACTTC
CVSSSHLSGIYEQYF
>TRBJ1-5|few|NA|TRBV10-3
TGTGCCATCAGTGTGACAGGCTCTCAGCCCCAGCATTTT
CAISVTGSQPQHF
>TRBJ2-7|NA|NA|TRBV7-2
TGTGCCAGCAGCTTAGGGCGGGACTCCTACGAGCAGTACTTC
CASSLGRDSYEQYF
>TRBJ2-5|NA|NA|TRBV7-2
TGTGCCAGCAGCTTATCCAGGGGAGAGACCCAGTACTTC
CASSLSRGETQYF
>TRBJ2-2|many|NA|TRBV10-2
TGCGCCAGCAGTGTTTGGTCGAACACCGGGGAGCTGTTTTTT
CASSVWSNTGELFF